Sequencing of this T cell receptor (beta chain) was carried out in a study of response to subunit inactivated influenza vaccine. One entry per CDR3 protein results from TCRdb running MiXCR on the RT-PCR reads. The sample lists 530,000 or so distinct CDR3 sequences; 10% to 15% were seen once. Study observations and caveats: The authors proposed limited new T cell recruitment per seasonal influenza vaccination.

V was pared by 4 bases and J by 0 bases, with 9 bases between. Germline V gene data show CDR1 as ENHRY and CDR2 as SYGVKD. This CDR3 has 14 residues. Ten or more counts support this clonotype. The target antigen is unknown. This material consisted of PBMCs from blood, taken on the day of vaccination. This sequence originates from a man aged 45 to 65 who received an inactivated influenza vaccine. V usage is TRBV10-3 and J usage is TRBJ1-1, with a tentative D call TRBD1 (5 bases). CDR3 region: CAISGRAMNTEAFF. The CDR3 coding sequence is TGTGCCATCAGTGGCAGGGCGATGAACACTGAAGCTTTCTTT.